This T cell receptor (beta chain) originates from a study of blood T cell repertoires in COVID-19. CDR3 length equals 13 residues. Germline trimming cut 5 bases from V and 7 bases from J; bases unmatched to any gene: 5. Per germline, CDR1 SEHNR and CDR2 FQNEAQ (reference sequence). Some clones are missing from TCRdb's copy, which holds only in-frame ones; the method was immunoSEQ multiplex PCR. Of approximately 180,000 clones listed, more than 75% are singletons. The rearrangement uses TRBV7-9 and TRBJ1-2; 9 bases are a match to TRBD1. This sequence was found in a woman aged 50 to 65 with acute COVID-19. What was sequenced was PBMCs or T cells enriched from blood (not recorded which). CDR3 coding DNA: TGTGCCAGCAGCGACAGGGGGGAGGGTGGCTACACCTTC. The encoded protein is CASSDRGEGGYTF.